The 11 T cell receptor beta chains in this list originate from one sample, sequenced in a study of T cell responses to AZD1222 COVID-19 vaccine. TCRdb keeps only in-frame clones here, not all; method: immunoSEQ multiplex PCR. The sample has about 120,000 clones; about nine tenths are singletons. The sequencing here drew on peripheral blood, taken on day 0 of AZD1222 vaccination. The receptors come from an adult in good health.

The V and J genes are TRBV30 and TRBJ2-3, with 12 bases aligning to TRBD2. V dropped 0 bases and J dropped 4; count of bases not matched to a gene: 5. Looked up from germline, CDR1 is GTSNPN and CDR2 is SVGIG (reference sequence). The CDR3 is 16 amino acids. CDR3 region: CAWSVGLAGGPDTQYF. As DNA, the CDR3 is TGTGCCTGGAGTGTAGGGCTAGCGGGGGGGCCAGATACGCAGTATTTT.

This clone showed up just a few times. The chain carries TRBV12-5 and TRBJ1-1; a weak D match, TRBD1 (5 bases). CDR1 and CDR2 (germline): LGHNT, FRNRAP. The CDR3 consists of 13 residues. With 1 base removed from V and 5 bases from J, the gap between germline ends came to 8 bases. The CDR3 nucleotides are TGTGCTAGTGGTTTGGCGACAGAAACTGAAGCTTTCTTT. Translation gives CASGLATETEAFF. The full variable domain, rest sourced from reference TRBV12-5 and TRBJ1-1, is DARVTQTPRHKVTEMGQEVTMRCQPILGHNTVFWYRQTMMQGLELLAYFRNRAPLDDSGMPKDRFSAEMPDATLATLKIQPSEPRDSAVYFCASGLATETEAFFGQGTRLTVV.

The CDR3 here is CASSPHYGYTF. DNA for the CDR3: TGTGCCAGCAGTCCCCACTATGGCTACACCTTC. The chain has TRBV28 and TRBJ1-2, with no clear D. There are 11 residues in the CDR3. V lost 5 bases to trimming and J lost 3 bases, with 4 bases between them. Germline CDR1 is MDHEN and CDR2 is SYDVKM.

The chain uses TRBV19 and TRBJ1-2; TRBD1 might be the D (5 bases). Per germline, CDR1 LNHDA and CDR2 SQIVND (reference sequence). The CDR3 runs to 14 residues. V was shortened by 7 bases and J by 4 bases, with 16 bases between the two germline ends. CDR3 protein: CASTRRGGSYGYTF. The DNA for the CDR3 is TGTGCCAGTACCCGCCGCGGGGGGAGCTATGGCTACACCTTC.

The chain carries TRBV2 and TRBJ2-2; a weak D match, TRBD2 (7 bases). This CDR3 has 15 amino acids. V was clipped by 6 bases and J by 7 bases, with 18 bases between them. The V gene's germline CDR1 is SNHLY and CDR2 FYNNEI. CDR3 loop: CASREAGARHGELFF. The CDR3 DNA follows: TGTGCCAGCAGGGAGGCGGGGGCCCGGCACGGGGAGCTGTTTTTT.

This rearrangement joins TRBV6-1 to TRBJ2-7, with 8 bases that match TRBD1. Unmatched junction bases numbered 12, after V lost 4 bases and J lost 1 base. Germline V lookup: CDR1 MNHNS, CDR2 SASEGT. This CDR3 spans 17 amino acids. Here the CDR3 DNA reads TGTGCCAGCAGTGGTGGCGCCGGACAGGGTGTGTCCTACGAGCAGTACTTC. Amino acids: CASSGGAGQGVSYEQYF.

This chain joins TRBV6-5 and TRBJ1-2; perhaps TRBD1 as D (6 bases). This CDR3 has 13 amino acids. The ends were cut back, 7 bases at V and 0 bases at J, with 9 bases in the middle. The V gene's germline CDR1 is MNHEY and CDR2 SVGAGI. The CDR3 protein is CASKTGTNYGYTF. The CDR3 region has the DNA TGTGCCAGCAAGACAGGAACTAACTATGGCTACACCTTC.

V is TRBV5-6 and J is TRBJ2-1; 10 bases align to TRBD2. The V segment lost 5 bases and the J segment 7 bases; nucleotides outside the gene matches: 0. The germline V gene encodes CDR1 SGHDT and CDR2 YYEEEE. The CDR3 consists of 12 residues. The CDR3 DNA sequence: TGTGCCAGCAGGGGACTAGCGAATGAGCAGTTCTTC. It yields the protein CASRGLANEQFF.

The genes are TRBV19 and TRBJ1-5; no definite D call. The CDR3 totals 16 residues. CDR1 and CDR2 from the germline V gene are LNHDA and SQIVND (reference sequence). The V end was cut by 7 bases, the J end by 1 base, with 17 bases between. CDR3 sequence: CASILGVGKSNQPQHF. The DNA for the CDR3 is TGTGCCAGTATCCTGGGAGTCGGCAAAAGCAATCAGCCCCAGCATTTT.

The chain couples TRBV4-2 to TRBJ2-7; 12 nucleotides line up with TRBD2. V lost 4 bases, J lost 1 base, and 2 bases stayed unmatched. Germline CDR1 is LGHNA and CDR2 is YNFKEQ. The CDR3 loop spans 15 amino acids. This CDR3 is CASSLGLAGSYEQYF. In nucleotides, the CDR3 is TGTGCCAGCAGCCTCGGACTAGCGGGGTCCTACGAGCAGTACTTC.

This clone has just one count. The gene calls are TRBV5-1 and TRBJ1-4, with D perhaps matching TRBD1 (6 bases). Germline V gene lookup returns CDR1 SGHRS and CDR2 YFSETQ. The CDR3 totals 15 residues. The V gene lost 0 bases and the J gene lost 8 bases, with 14 bases spanning the gap. CDR3 nucleotide sequence: TGCGCCAGCAGCTTGGCCCAGGCAGGGGACGAAAAACTGTTTTTT. This codes for CASSLAQAGDEKLFF.